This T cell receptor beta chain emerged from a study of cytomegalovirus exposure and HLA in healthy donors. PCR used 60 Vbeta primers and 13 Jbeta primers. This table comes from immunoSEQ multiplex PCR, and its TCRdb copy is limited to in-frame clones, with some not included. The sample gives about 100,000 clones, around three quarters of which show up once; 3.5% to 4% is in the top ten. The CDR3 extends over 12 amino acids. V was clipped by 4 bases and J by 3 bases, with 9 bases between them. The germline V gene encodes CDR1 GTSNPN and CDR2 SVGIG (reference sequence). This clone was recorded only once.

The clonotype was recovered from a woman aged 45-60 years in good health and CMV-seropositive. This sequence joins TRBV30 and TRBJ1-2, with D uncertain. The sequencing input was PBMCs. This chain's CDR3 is CAWNADYYGYTF. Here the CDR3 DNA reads TGTGCCTGGAATGCAGATTACTATGGCTACACCTTC.